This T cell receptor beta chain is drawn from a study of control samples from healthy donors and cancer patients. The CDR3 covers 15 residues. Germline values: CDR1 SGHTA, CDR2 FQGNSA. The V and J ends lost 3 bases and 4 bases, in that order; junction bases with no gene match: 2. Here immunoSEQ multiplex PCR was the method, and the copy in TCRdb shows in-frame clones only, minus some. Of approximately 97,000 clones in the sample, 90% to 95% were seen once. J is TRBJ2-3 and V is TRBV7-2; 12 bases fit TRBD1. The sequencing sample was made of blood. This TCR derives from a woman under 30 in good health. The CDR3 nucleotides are TGTGCCAGCAGCTTGGGGACAGGGGGCGCAGATACGCAGTATTTT. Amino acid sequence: CASSLGTGGADTQYF.